The 32 T cell receptor beta chains below all came from one sample that was sequenced in a study of OX40 agonist ivuxolimab in advanced cancers. TCRdb's table, derived via immunoSEQ multiplex PCR, lists solely in-frame clones and lacks some. The sample contains about 60,000 clones, 91% of which appear only once. This specimen consisted of CD4+ or CD8+ T cells sorted from blood, obtained in a trial of the OX40 agonist ivuxolimab. Receptor source: an adult with an advanced solid tumor such as melanoma, head and neck, liver or kidney cancer.

The chain's CDR3 is CASSDPGTVNTEAFF. CDR3 bases: TGTGCCAGTAGCGACCCCGGGACGGTGAACACTGAAGCTTTCTTT. The V gene is TRBV19, the J gene TRBJ1-1; D perhaps matches TRBD1 (5 bases). CDR3 size: 15 residues. Germline CDR1 LNHDA, CDR2 SQIVND (reference sequence). The V end was cut by 6 bases, the J end by 0 bases, with 14 bases between.

The V gene is TRBV7-2, the J gene TRBJ1-5; a possible D gene is TRBD1 (5 bases). CDR1 is SGHTA, CDR2 FQGNSA, per germline. The CDR3 is 16 amino acids. The V end lost 2 bases, the J end lost 5 bases, and 16 bases lay between the germline ends. CDR3 sequence: CASSLNLGPGDQPQHF. The CDR3 DNA follows: TGTGCCAGCAGCTTAAATCTTGGCCCGGGGGATCAGCCCCAGCATTTT.

The chain carries TRBV11-3 and TRBJ2-1; the D is unclear. V was trimmed by 5 bases and J by 2 bases, leaving 7 bases between them. CDR1 and CDR2 from the germline V gene are SGHNT and YENEEA. This CDR3 is 13 amino acids long. The CDR3 sequence: CASSPFPYNEQFF. Written as DNA, the CDR3 is TGTGCCAGCAGCCCCTTCCCCTACAATGAGCAGTTCTTC.

The chain has TRBV12-5 and TRBJ2-1; D uncertain. CDR3 size: 16 residues. V lost 2 bases and J 0 bases, leaving 11 bases between the germline ends. In germline, CDR1 is LGHNT, CDR2 FRNRAP. CDR3 DNA: TGTGCTAGTGGTTTGTCCCCCCCCGGCTCCTACAATGAGCAGTTCTTC. This sequence encodes CASGLSPPGSYNEQFF.

J is TRBJ1-6 and V is TRBV6-6; D uncertain. Deletions cut 6 bases from V and 7 bases from J, with 19 bases between. Looked up from germline, CDR1 is MNHNY and CDR2 is SVGAGI (reference sequence). The CDR3 has 16 residues. DNA for the CDR3: TGTGCCAGCAGCCGCTTAGCTCGGGTAGCGAATTCACCCCTCCACTTT. Translation gives CASSRLARVANSPLHF.

The chain carries TRBV2 and TRBJ2-5, with TRBD2 as a possible D gene (6 bases). CDR3 size: 13 residues. CDR1 SNHLY and CDR2 FYNNEI come from the germline V gene. The V gene lost 10 bases and the J gene lost 2 bases, with 14 bases spanning the gap. The CDR3 protein is CATTSGLQETQYF. CDR3 nucleotide sequence: TGTGCCACCACCAGCGGGTTACAAGAGACCCAGTACTTC.

The chain couples TRBV7-2 to TRBJ2-5; 8 bases fit TRBD1. CDR1 SGHTA and CDR2 FQGNSA come from the germline V gene. The CDR3 runs to 13 residues. The J segment lost 4 bases and the V segment lost 6 bases, leaving 4 bases of the junction unmatched. CDR3 nucleotide sequence: TGTGCCAGCAGGCAGGGGGCCGCAGAGACCCAGTACTTC. Translated, it gives CASRQGAAETQYF.

This chain links TRBV11-2 with TRBJ2-7, with 8 bases lining up with TRBD2. There are 14 residues in the CDR3. Germline trimming cut 3 bases from V and 3 bases from J; bases unmatched to any gene: 4. Germline V gives CDR1 SGHAT, CDR2 FQNNGV. The CDR3 DNA sequence: TGTGCCAGCAGCTTGAATAGCGGGATCTACGAGCAGTACTTC. Amino acid sequence: CASSLNSGIYEQYF.

The V gene is TRBV6-1, the J gene TRBJ1-1; no definite D call. Trimming stripped 1 base from V and 0 bases from J, with 12 bases between. This CDR3 is 16 amino acids long. Germline V gene lookup returns CDR1 MNHNS and CDR2 SASEGT. The CDR3 sequence: CASSEVPRRMNTEAFF. The CDR3 DNA follows: TGTGCCAGCAGTGAAGTGCCAAGACGAATGAACACTGAAGCTTTCTTT.

The rearrangement uses TRBV2 and TRBJ1-1, with TRBD1 as a possible D gene (5 bases). The V and J ends lost 6 bases and 10 bases respectively, with 12 bases between them. The length of the CDR3 is 11 residues. In germline, CDR1 is SNHLY, CDR2 FYNNEI. Here the CDR3 reads CASRGGGVAFF. CDR3 nucleotides: TGTGCCAGCAGAGGAGGAGGGGTAGCTTTCTTT.

In its sample, this clone was seen once. The chain has TRBV18 and TRBJ1-5; 9 bases are a match to TRBD1. Germline V gene sequence: CDR1 KGHSH, CDR2 LQKENI. This CDR3 is built from 14 residues. V trimming: 3 bases; J trimming: 8 bases; junction bases outside the gene matches: 5. Here the CDR3 DNA reads TGTGCCAGCTCACCGGGACAGGGCGGAGAGCCCCAGCATTTT. This codes for CASSPGQGGEPQHF.

This sequence joins TRBV29-1 and TRBJ2-5, with 14 nucleotides matching TRBD2. The CDR3 has 16 residues. With 7 bases clipped from V and 3 bases from J, the junction kept 10 bases outside the gene matches. Germline loops: CDR1 SQVTM, CDR2 ANQGSEA. The CDR3 sequence is CSAQKGLAGGKETQYF. CDR3 DNA sequence: TGCAGCGCCCAAAAAGGACTAGCGGGAGGTAAAGAGACCCAGTACTTC.

In DNA, the CDR3 is TGTGCCAGCTCACCCGGTTTGGGAAATGAAAAACTGTTTTTT. Amino acid sequence: CASSPGLGNEKLFF. V is TRBV18 and J is TRBJ1-4, with D unresolved. Trimming stripped 3 bases from V and 5 bases from J, with 10 bases between. CDR1 is KGHSH and CDR2 is LQKENI in the germline V gene. The CDR3 is 14 amino acids.

V and J are TRBV7-9 and TRBJ2-3, with D unclear. CDR1 SEHNR and CDR2 FQNEAQ come from the germline V gene (reference sequence). Trimming removed 7 bases at V and 5 bases at J, with 13 bases between. The CDR3 has 13 residues. The CDR3 reads CASNFSPGDTQYF. CDR3 nucleotides: TGTGCCAGCAACTTCAGTCCGGGAGATACGCAGTATTTT.

The J gene is TRBJ1-3, the V gene TRBV6-5; TRBD1 is a possible D gene (5 bases). The germline gives CDR1 MNHEY, CDR2 SVGAGI. With 6 bases removed from V and 4 bases from J, the gap between germline ends came to 16 bases. The CDR3 is 15 residues long. CDR3 in amino acids: CASRLQMGLGNTIYF. CDR3 nucleotide sequence: TGTGCCAGCAGGCTCCAGATGGGGCTAGGAAACACCATATATTTT.

The chain uses TRBV28 and TRBJ2-3; possible D gene TRBD2, 5 bases. This CDR3 region has 15 residues. The germline V gene has CDR1 MDHEN and CDR2 SYDVKM. V lost 6 bases to trimming and J lost 1 base, with 14 bases between them. The CDR3 here is CASSPEGRGTDTQYF. The CDR3 DNA follows: TGTGCCAGCAGCCCAGAGGGTCGGGGCACAGATACGCAGTATTTT. The variable domain in full, completed from reference TRBV28 and TRBJ2-3, reads DVKVTQSSRYLVKRTGEKVFLECVQDMDHENMFWYRQDPGLGLRLIYFSYDVKMKEKGDIPEGYSVSREKKERFSLILESASTNQTSMYLCASSPEGRGTDTQYFGPGTRLTVL.

The V call is TRBV6-4, the J call TRBJ1-3; D is ambiguous. There are 14 residues in the CDR3. Between the trimmed V and J ends, which lost 2 bases and 4 bases, there was a span of 9 bases. CDR1 and CDR2 from the germline V gene are MRHNA and SNTAGT. The CDR3 coding sequence is TGTGCCAGCAGTGACCCGGGGAAAGGAAACACCATATATTTT. It encodes CASSDPGKGNTIYF.

This clone has a single count. V and J are TRBV5-6 and TRBJ1-5; D gene unclear. The CDR3 covers 12 residues. Trimming cost V 4 bases and J 4 bases, with 6 bases left between them. Per the germline V gene, CDR1 is SGHDT and CDR2 is YYEEEE. The CDR3 protein is CASSLLNQPQHF. CDR3 nucleotide sequence: TGTGCCAGCAGCCTATTAAATCAGCCCCAGCATTTT.

The chain links TRBV4-2 to TRBJ1-5; 7 nucleotides align to TRBD1. This CDR3 is 15 amino acids long. Germline V lookup: CDR1 LGHNA, CDR2 YNFKEQ. After removal of 5 bases from V and 1 base from J, the junction contained 5 bases not matched to a gene. The CDR3 is CASSLDRPSNQPQHF. Written as DNA, the CDR3 is TGTGCCAGCAGCTTGGACAGGCCAAGCAATCAGCCCCAGCATTTT.

The rearrangement links TRBV28 to TRBJ2-1; possibly TRBD1 for D (5 bases). The germline V gene encodes CDR1 MDHEN and CDR2 SYDVKM. V lost 6 bases and J lost 8, with 17 bases in between. This CDR3 is 14 amino acids long. CDR3 nucleotides: TGTGCCAGCAGAGGGCAGGGTGGCTTTTATGAGCAGTTCTTC. It yields the protein CASRGQGGFYEQFF.

The chain has TRBV12-5 and TRBJ2-1, with 8 bases fitting TRBD2. Trimming removed 4 bases from V and 7 bases from J; junction bases left unmatched: 3. Germline assignment: CDR1 LGHNT and CDR2 FRNRAP. The CDR3 loop spans 13 amino acids. The chain's CDR3 is CASGSGGGNEQFF. CDR3 nucleotide sequence: TGTGCTAGTGGTTCGGGAGGGGGAAATGAGCAGTTCTTC.

The V and J genes are TRBV19 and TRBJ2-2; 8 positions agree with TRBD1. The V segment lost 11 bases and the J segment 1 base; nucleotides outside the gene matches: 6. Germline CDR1 LNHDA, CDR2 SQIVND (reference sequence). The CDR3 has 14 amino acids. DNA of the CDR3: TGTGCCTCAACGGGGACAGGGAACACCGGGGAGCTGTTTTTT. It specifies CASTGTGNTGELFF.

The genes are TRBV5-1 and TRBJ1-2, with D unresolved. From germline, CDR1 is SGHRS and CDR2 YFSETQ. The CDR3 has 14 residues. The ends were cut back, 0 bases at V and 1 base at J, with 7 bases in the middle. CDR3: CASSLAPDNYGYTF. The DNA for the CDR3 is TGCGCCAGCAGCTTGGCCCCAGATAACTATGGCTACACCTTC.

The chain combines TRBV5-4 with TRBJ1-4; D perhaps matches TRBD1 (6 bases). Germline-derived CDR1 and CDR2 are SGHNT and YYREEE (reference sequence). The V end lost 4 bases, the J end lost 5 bases, and 12 bases lay between the germline ends. CDR3 size: 14 residues. CDR3 loop: CASSHDRKNEKLFF. CDR3 sequence (DNA): TGTGCCAGCAGCCACGACAGGAAGAATGAAAAACTGTTTTTT.

This clone was counted once. The V call is TRBV18, the J call TRBJ2-1; D remains unclear. Trimming took off 2 bases at V and 1 base at J, with 12 bases between the two ends. Germline assignment: CDR1 KGHSH and CDR2 LQKENI. The CDR3 runs to 16 residues. CDR3 DNA: TGTGCCAGCTCACCAGCGAACCGGCAGTCCTACAATGAGCAGTTCTTC. Amino acids: CASSPANRQSYNEQFF.

This clone appeared once. The rearrangement links TRBV5-6 to TRBJ2-4, with 8 bases matching TRBD1. There are 15 residues in the CDR3. CDR1 and CDR2 (germline): SGHDT, YYEEEE. Germline trimming cut 0 bases from V and 6 bases from J; bases unmatched to any gene: 5. The CDR3 DNA follows: TGTGCCAGCAGCTTGGGTTTTGGACAGGGAAACATTCAGTACTTC. Protein: CASSLGFGQGNIQYF.

The chain couples TRBV5-4 to TRBJ2-3; 9 bases align to TRBD2. The CDR3 has 16 residues. J lost 1 base, V lost 4 bases, and 7 bases had no gene match. The germline V gene encodes CDR1 SGHNT and CDR2 YYREEE (reference sequence). CDR3 sequence reads: CASSHPQREGTDTQYF. The CDR3 DNA reads as TGTGCCAGCAGCCACCCCCAGCGGGAGGGCACAGATACGCAGTATTTT.

The chain couples TRBV11-3 to TRBJ2-2; D is unclear. The CDR3 consists of 12 residues. The germline gives CDR1 SGHNT, CDR2 YENEEA. Trimming removed 5 bases from V and 7 bases from J, with 8 bases in between. CDR3 DNA sequence: TGTGCCAGCAGCCTTAGATTCGGGGAGCTGTTTTTT. This encodes CASSLRFGELFF.

The chain joins TRBV15 to TRBJ2-4; possibly TRBD1 for D (6 bases). V lost 3 bases and J lost 14, with 26 bases in between. Germline lookup yields CDR1 LNHNV and CDR2 YYDKDF (reference sequence). The CDR3 totals 16 residues. The CDR3 spells CATSRDIRQGRSQKYF. As DNA, the CDR3 is TGTGCCACCAGCAGGGACATACGGCAGGGGCGGAGTCAAAAGTACTTC.

This chain connects TRBV11-3 to TRBJ2-3; D is possibly TRBD2 (6 bases). The V end was cut by 3 bases, the J end by 2 bases, with 12 bases between. Germline V gives CDR1 SGHNT, CDR2 YENEEA. CDR3 length: 15 amino acids. CDR3 bases: TGTGCCAGCAGCTTGGAAACTAGCCCCACAGATACGCAGTATTTT. Translation gives CASSLETSPTDTQYF.

This clone was detected once. V is TRBV5-4 and J is TRBJ2-6; D call uncertain. CDR3 size: 17 residues. Germline CDR1 and CDR2: SGHNT and YYREEE (reference sequence). V was pared by 4 bases and J by 0 bases, with 14 bases between. CDR3 sequence reads: CASSPRSRPSGANVLTF. CDR3 sequence (DNA): TGTGCCAGCAGCCCCCGTAGTCGCCCCTCTGGGGCCAACGTCCTGACTTTC.

The chain employs TRBV6-1 and TRBJ1-5; D remains unclear. The germline gives CDR1 MNHNS, CDR2 SASEGT. The CDR3 extends over 15 amino acids. V was cut by 7 bases and J by 0 bases, with 13 bases left in between. CDR3 nucleotide sequence: TGTGCCAGCACCTCCCAGATCAATAGCAATCAGCCCCAGCATTTT. Encoded protein: CASTSQINSNQPQHF.